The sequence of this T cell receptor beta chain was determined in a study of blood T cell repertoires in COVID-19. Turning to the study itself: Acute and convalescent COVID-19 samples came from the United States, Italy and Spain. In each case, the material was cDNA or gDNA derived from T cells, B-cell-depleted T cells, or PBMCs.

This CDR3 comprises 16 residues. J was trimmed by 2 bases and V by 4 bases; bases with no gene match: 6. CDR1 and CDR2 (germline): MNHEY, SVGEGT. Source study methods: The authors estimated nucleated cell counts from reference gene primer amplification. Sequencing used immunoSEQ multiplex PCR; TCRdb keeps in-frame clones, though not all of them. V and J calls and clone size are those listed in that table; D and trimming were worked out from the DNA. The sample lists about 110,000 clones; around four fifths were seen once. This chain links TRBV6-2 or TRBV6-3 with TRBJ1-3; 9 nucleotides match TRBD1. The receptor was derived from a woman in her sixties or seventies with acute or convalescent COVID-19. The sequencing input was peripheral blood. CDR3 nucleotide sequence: TGTGCCAGCAGTTCCGACAGGGGGAACACTGGAAACACCATATATTTT. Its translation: CASSSDRGNTGNTIYF.